These 11 T cell receptor beta chains came from one sample sequenced in a study of shared clonotypes between healthy human individuals. Some clones are missing from TCRdb's copy, which holds only in-frame ones; the method was immunoSEQ multiplex PCR. The sample records approximately 840,000 clones, roughly 96% being singletons. Terminally differentiated effector memory CD45RA+ cells were left out of the naive CD8 fraction, which was CD45RO-negative and positively selected for CCR7. Input material: naive CD8+ T cells sorted from blood. These receptors all stem from a man younger than 45 in good health.

The sample holds one count of this clone. The chain carries TRBV14 and TRBJ2-2; D ambiguous. CDR3 length equals 15 residues. The germline CDR1 and CDR2 sequences are SGHDN and FVKESK. The V and J ends lost 2 bases and 1 base respectively, with 8 bases between them. For the CDR3, the DNA is TGTGCCAGCAGCCAATTTCAGAGGAACACCGGGGAGCTGTTTTTT. Its translation is CASSQFQRNTGELFF.

The genes are TRBV28 and TRBJ2-7; D call uncertain. The V gene's germline CDR1 is MDHEN and CDR2 SYDVKM. Trimming cost V 6 bases and J 2 bases, with 14 bases left between them. This CDR3 spans 14 amino acids. The DNA for the CDR3 is TGTGCCAGCAGCCCCTCGGGCGGACCCTACGAGCAGTACTTC. Encoded protein: CASSPSGGPYEQYF.

The chain is built from TRBV2 and TRBJ2-2; 7 positions agree with TRBD1. CDR1 and CDR2 (germline): SNHLY, FYNNEI. The V segment lost 6 bases and the J segment 0 bases; nucleotides outside the gene matches: 10. The CDR3 is made up of 17 amino acids. CDR3 sequence reads: CASSWTRTGPNTGELFF. In DNA form, the CDR3 reads TGTGCCAGCAGCTGGACAAGGACAGGACCGAACACCGGGGAGCTGTTTTTT.

The CDR3 sequence is CASSSSGWDEQYF. The CDR3 nucleotides are TGTGCCAGCAGCTCCTCGGGATGGGACGAGCAGTACTTC. The V call is TRBV7-6, the J call TRBJ2-7, with a possible D match to TRBD2 (5 bases). The CDR3 runs 13 residues. Germline V gene sequence: CDR1 SGHVS, CDR2 FNYEAQ. Deletions cut 4 bases from V and 5 bases from J, with 12 bases between.

This clone was observed once. The V and J genes are TRBV27 and TRBJ1-1; a weak D match, TRBD1 (6 bases). The CDR3 runs 16 residues. Germline V gene lookup returns CDR1 MNHEY and CDR2 SMNVEV (reference sequence). V lost 2 bases to trimming and J lost 3 bases, with 16 bases between them. CDR3 nucleotides: TGTGCCAGCAGTTTAGGCCGGGGGGAGGGGGACACTGAAGCTTTCTTT. This sequence encodes CASSLGRGEGDTEAFF.

Regarding this clone: Other DNA variants within this sample encode the same CDR3. The V gene is TRBV28, the J gene TRBJ2-7; D is ambiguous. V was clipped by 6 bases and J by 2 bases, with 8 bases between them. The length of the CDR3 is 12 residues. Germline assignment: CDR1 MDHEN and CDR2 SYDVKM. The CDR3 spells CASSLQTYEQYF. The CDR3 bases are TGTGCCAGCAGCTTACAGACCTACGAGCAGTACTTC.

This chain joins TRBV7-9 and TRBJ2-7; TRBD1 matches 7 bases. Germline V gene lookup returns CDR1 SEHNR and CDR2 FQNEAQ (reference sequence). J was trimmed by 2 bases and V by 4 bases; bases with no gene match: 5. The CDR3 contains 14 residues. CDR3 amino acids: CASSSQGKPYEQYF. The CDR3 bases are TGTGCCAGCAGCTCACAGGGGAAACCCTACGAGCAGTACTTC.

This chain connects TRBV5-1 to TRBJ2-7, with 7 bases that match TRBD1. The CDR3 extends over 14 amino acids. Per the germline V gene, CDR1 is SGHRS and CDR2 is YFSETQ. Trimming removed 4 bases from V and 4 bases from J; junction bases left unmatched: 8. The DNA for the CDR3 is TGCGCCAGCAGCCTTAGACAGGGAAATTACGAGCAGTACTTC. This encodes CASSLRQGNYEQYF. Together with reference TRBV5-1 and TRBJ2-7, the CDR3 gives the full variable domain: KAGVTQTPRYLIKTRGQQVTLSCSPISGHRSVSWYQQTPGQGLQFLFEYFSETQRNKGNFPGRFSGRQFSNSRSEMNVSTLELGDSALYLCASSLRQGNYEQYFGPGTRLTVT.

CDR3 sequence (DNA): TGTGCCAGCAGCTCCGGGGCTCAAGGGCCCCAGCATTTT. Protein sequence: CASSSGAQGPQHF. The genes are TRBV11-2 and TRBJ1-5; TRBD1 might be the D (5 bases). V was pared by 4 bases and J by 9 bases, with 13 bases between. Germline V gene lookup returns CDR1 SGHAT and CDR2 FQNNGV. This CDR3 contains 13 residues. The entire variable domain, with the rest obtained from reference TRBV11-2 and TRBJ1-5, is as follows: EAGVAQSPRYKIIEKRQSVAFWCNPISGHATLYWYQQILGQGPKLLIQFQNNGVVDDSQLPKDRFSAERLKGVDSTLKIQPAKLEDSAVYLCASSSGAQGPQHFGDGTRLSIL.

The chain uses TRBV7-8 and TRBJ2-3, with a weak D call TRBD2 (5 bases). The CDR3 is 14 amino acids. Trimming pared 6 bases from V and 0 bases from J, leaving 10 bases between. Germline CDR1 is SGHVS and CDR2 is FQNEAQ. This CDR3 is CASRDWESTDTQYF. Here the CDR3 DNA reads TGTGCCAGCAGGGACTGGGAAAGCACAGATACGCAGTATTTT. The full variable domain, its missing parts supplied by reference TRBV7-8 and TRBJ2-3, is GAGVSQSPRYKVAKRGQDVALRCDPISGHVSLFWYQQALGQGPEFLTYFQNEAQLDKSGLPSDRFFAERPEGSVSTLKIQRTQQEDSAVYLCASRDWESTDTQYFGPGTRLTVL.

The rearrangement joins TRBV4-1 to TRBJ1-5, with D possibly TRBD1 on 5 matching bases. The ends were cut back, 2 bases at V and 0 bases at J, with 8 bases in the middle. The CDR3 totals 15 residues. Germline CDR1 reads MGHRA; CDR2 reads YSYEKL. In DNA, the CDR3 is TGCGCCAGCAGCCAAAGGGACTTTAGCAATCAGCCCCAGCATTTT. This gives the protein CASSQRDFSNQPQHF.